This T cell receptor (beta chain) was sequenced in a study of T cell responses to AZD1222 COVID-19 vaccine. V lost 2 bases and J lost 0, with 8 bases in between. The CDR3 is made up of 15 amino acids. In germline, CDR1 is LNHDA, CDR2 SQIVND (reference sequence). TCRdb's copy holds only in-frame clones and misses some; the assay was immunoSEQ multiplex PCR. The sample includes 150,000 to 250,000 clones, roughly nine tenths seen only once; the top ten take approximately 3.4%. The input for sequencing was peripheral blood, taken 28 days after the second AZD1222 dose. The TCR comes from an adult who received the AZD1222 COVID-19 vaccine. The V and J genes are TRBV19 and TRBJ1-3; D remains unclear. The CDR3 region is CASSILGSSGNTIYF. The CDR3 DNA reads as TGTGCCAGTAGTATATTGGGGAGCTCTGGAAACACCATATATTTT.